The clone carrying this T cell receptor (beta chain) was counted a few times. This sample was taken from a study of blood T cell repertoires in COVID-19. Looking at the study overall: Specimens from acute and convalescent COVID-19 originated in the United States, Italy and Spain. PBMCs, B-cell-depleted T cells, or T cells provided the cDNA or gDNA that made up the material.

Germline V lookup: CDR1 SNHLY, CDR2 FYNNEI. V was shortened by 0 bases and J by 4 bases, with 15 bases between the two germline ends. The CDR3 extends over 16 amino acids. Seattle patients were enrolled during active infection and followed longitudinally. Per the original methods: Nucleated cell number was recorded as an estimate derived from reference gene primer amplification. The protocol was immunoSEQ multiplex PCR, while the TCRdb copy is restricted to in-frame clones and leaves out a portion. That table furnishes V, J and clone size, whereas the DNA furnished D and trimming. Among fewer than 450,000 clones listed, about 91% were seen once.

The sequencing input was peripheral blood. The gene calls are TRBV2 and TRBJ1-2; a weak D match, TRBD1 (6 bases). The sequence came from a woman aged 45-59 years with COVID-19, enrolled during active disease. The CDR3 loop is CASSEAGGGNTYGYTF. CDR3 in DNA: TGTGCCAGCAGTGAAGCGGGAGGGGGAAATACCTATGGCTACACCTTC. Combining the CDR3 with reference TRBV2 and TRBJ1-2 gives the whole variable domain EPEVTQTPSHQVTQMGQEVILRCVPISNHLYFYWYRQILGQKVEFLVSFYNNEISEKSEIFDDQFSVERPDGSNFTLKIRSTKLEDSAMYFCASSEAGGGNTYGYTFGSGTRLTVV.